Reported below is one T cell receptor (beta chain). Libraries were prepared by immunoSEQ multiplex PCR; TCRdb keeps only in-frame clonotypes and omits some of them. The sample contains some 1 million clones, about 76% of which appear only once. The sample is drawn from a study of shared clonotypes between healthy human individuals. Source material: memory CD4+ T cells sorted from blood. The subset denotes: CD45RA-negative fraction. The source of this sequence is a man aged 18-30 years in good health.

The CDR3 DNA reads TGTGCCAGCAGTTTCCAGGAGAACACTGAAGCTTTCTTT. Translated, it gives CASSFQENTEAFF. This chain joins TRBV6-1 and TRBJ1-1; D unclear. The CDR3 has 13 amino acids. Germline V gene data show CDR1 as MNHNS and CDR2 as SASEGT. Trimming took off 5 bases at V and 1 base at J, with 8 bases between the two ends.